Listed here are 18 T cell receptor beta chains from one sample, sequenced in a study of T cell responses to AZD1222 COVID-19 vaccine. Some clones are missing from TCRdb's copy, which holds only in-frame ones; the method was immunoSEQ multiplex PCR. The top ten hold approximately 1.1% of the sample, which has roughly 150,000 clones, 92% seen once. The input for sequencing was peripheral blood, taken 28 days after the second AZD1222 dose. Receptors originate from an adult who received the AZD1222 COVID-19 vaccine.

This clone showed up just a few times. This rearrangement joins TRBV21-1 to TRBJ2-7; the D segment call TRBD1 is taken from the table without a DNA check. TRBV21-1 is given as a pseudogene. The CDR3 loop spans 15 amino acids. CDR3 loop: CASRKRTVPRDEQYF. CDR3 coding DNA: TGTGCCAGCAGAAAAAGGACAGTTCCCAGGGACGAGCAGTACTTC.

The chain employs TRBV3-1 (or the pseudogene TRBV3-2) and TRBJ2-7; 8 bases are a match to TRBD2. With V trimmed by 1 base and J by 7 bases, 6 bases remained unmatched. Looked up from germline, CDR1 is LGHDT and CDR2 is YNNKEL (reference sequence). This CDR3 contains 14 residues. The CDR3 DNA reads as TGTGCCAGCAGCCAAGCGGGACTAGAGTTTGAGCAGTACTTC. Its translation is CASSQAGLEFEQYF.

J is TRBJ2-2 and V is TRBV9, with 9 bases fitting TRBD2. Germline CDR1 and CDR2: SGDLS and YYNGEE. The CDR3 is 14 amino acids. The V gene end was trimmed by 7 bases and the J gene end by 2 bases; junction bases not matched to a gene: 3. CDR3 sequence: CASRREGNTGELFF. The CDR3 DNA reads as TGTGCCAGCCGGCGGGAGGGTAACACCGGGGAGCTGTTTTTT.

The chain recombines TRBV7-9 with TRBJ2-5; the D gene is possibly TRBD2 (6 bases). The germline gives CDR1 SEHNR, CDR2 FQNEAQ (reference sequence). The CDR3 contains 16 residues. V lost 2 bases to trimming and J lost 5 bases, with 18 bases between them. CDR3: CASSLTYGTAGETQYF. The CDR3 nucleotides read TGTGCCAGCAGCTTAACGTATGGGACTGCGGGGGAGACCCAGTACTTC.

The chain joins TRBV20-1 to TRBJ1-2; D is perhaps TRBD1 (5 bases). Germline CDR1 is DFQATT and CDR2 is SNEGSKA (reference sequence). The CDR3 contains 11 residues. Trimming took 2 bases from V and 8 from J, leaving 9 bases between them. CDR3 sequence reads: CSARRDAGYTF. The CDR3 DNA follows: TGCAGTGCTAGACGGGACGCAGGCTACACCTTC.

The CDR3: CASSQDQTFPEQYF. The CDR3, as DNA: TGTGCCAGCAGCCAAGATCAGACGTTCCCCGAGCAGTACTTC. The V and J genes are TRBV3-1 (or the pseudogene TRBV3-2) and TRBJ2-7, with D hard to call. Deletions cut 0 bases from V and 6 bases from J, with 12 bases between. This CDR3 contains 14 residues. Germline V gene data show CDR1 as LGHDT and CDR2 as YNNKEL (reference sequence).

The chain recombines TRBV30 with TRBJ1-3; no firm D call. This CDR3 has 11 amino acids. Germline V gives CDR1 GTSNPN, CDR2 SVGIG (reference sequence). The V and J ends lost 5 bases and 4 bases respectively, with 6 bases between them. CDR3 nucleotide sequence: TGTGCCTGGTTTGGCGGAAACACCATATATTTT. Its protein is CAWFGGNTIYF.

This rearrangement joins TRBV4-1 to TRBJ2-3; D is possibly TRBD1 (6 bases). Trimming stripped 4 bases from V and 3 bases from J, with 14 bases between. The length of the CDR3 is 15 residues. CDR1 is MGHRA and CDR2 is YSYEKL in the germline V gene. The CDR3 is CASSLAGTNTDTQYF. For the CDR3, the DNA is TGCGCCAGCAGCCTCGCCGGGACAAATACAGATACGCAGTATTTT.

This chain joins TRBV6-5 and TRBJ1-1; D gene uncertain. The CDR3 sequence is 14 residues long. Germline-derived CDR1 and CDR2 are MNHEY and SVGAGI. V lost 6 bases to trimming and J lost 0 bases, with 11 bases between them. DNA of the CDR3: TGTGCCAGCAGCTCCTCCATCATGAACACTGAAGCTTTCTTT. This gives the protein CASSSSIMNTEAFF.

This chain connects TRBV7-9 to TRBJ1-4; D is unclear. The CDR3 is made up of 14 amino acids. V was trimmed by 5 bases and J by 8 bases, leaving 15 bases between them. Germline CDR1 SEHNR, CDR2 FQNEAQ (reference sequence). CDR3 nucleotide sequence: TGTGCCAGCAGCCCCCCCCTGGCAGCAGAAAAACTGTTTTTT. Encoded protein: CASSPPLAAEKLFF.

The V and J genes are TRBV6-5 and TRBJ1-6; D might be TRBD1 (5 bases). The CDR3 loop spans 14 amino acids. Trimming stripped 11 bases from V and 3 bases from J, with 14 bases between. The germline V gene encodes CDR1 MNHEY and CDR2 SVGAGI. CDR3 coding DNA: TGTGCCGCGGGGCGGGGTGGCTATAATTCACCCCTCCACTTT. Residues: CAAGRGGYNSPLHF.

About this clone itself: In the same sample, other DNA sequences code for this CDR3. The chain has TRBV5-1 and TRBJ1-1, with 8 bases identical to TRBD1. The ends lost 4 bases at V and 7 bases at J; junction bases unmatched: 3. Per the germline V gene, CDR1 is SGHRS and CDR2 is YFSETQ. The CDR3 loop spans 12 amino acids. Here the CDR3 reads CASSLGQGEAFF. The CDR3 coding sequence is TGCGCCAGCAGCCTCGGACAGGGTGAAGCTTTCTTT. The full variable domain, completed using reference TRBV5-1 and TRBJ1-1, is KAGVTQTPRYLIKTRGQQVTLSCSPISGHRSVSWYQQTPGQGLQFLFEYFSETQRNKGNFPGRFSGRQFSNSRSEMNVSTLELGDSALYLCASSLGQGEAFFGQGTRLTVV.

The chain couples TRBV7-8 to TRBJ1-2; D gene uncertain. Germline-derived CDR1 and CDR2 are SGHVS and FQNEAQ. The CDR3 covers 14 residues. The V end was cut by 2 bases, the J end by 1 base, with 8 bases between. The CDR3 is CASSLYQLNYGYTF. The CDR3 DNA reads TGTGCCAGCAGCTTATACCAGCTTAACTATGGCTACACCTTC.

This chain uses TRBV19 with TRBJ2-5, with D possibly TRBD2 on 7 matching bases. This CDR3 has 14 residues. Germline V gene sequence: CDR1 LNHDA, CDR2 SQIVND (reference sequence). V lost 7 bases and J lost 6, with 18 bases in between. CDR3: CASKDTGGAQTQYF. Here the CDR3 DNA reads TGTGCCAGTAAGGATACGGGGGGCGCGCAGACCCAGTACTTC. The variable domain in full, completed from reference TRBV19 and TRBJ2-5, reads DGGITQSPKYLFRKEGQNVTLSCEQNLNHDAMYWYRQDPGQGLRLIYYSQIVNDFQKGDIAEGYSVSREKKESFPLTVTSAQKNPTAFYLCASKDTGGAQTQYFGPGTRLLVL.

V usage is TRBV9 and J usage is TRBJ2-7; 8 positions agree with TRBD1. There are 15 residues in the CDR3. Trimming cost V 0 bases and J 4 bases; bases outside gene matches: 6. Germline CDR1 is SGDLS and CDR2 is YYNGEE. CDR3 DNA sequence: TGTGCCAGCAGCGTAGCGTCAGGGGGCAGGTACGAGCAGTACTTC. Amino acids: CASSVASGGRYEQYF.

The rearrangement links TRBV7-2 to TRBJ2-3; 9 nucleotides line up with TRBD2. J lost 0 bases, V lost 5 bases, and 3 bases had no gene match. The CDR3 runs to 15 residues. Germline V gene sequence: CDR1 SGHTA, CDR2 FQGNSA. This CDR3 is CASSTGLASTDTQYF. In DNA, the CDR3 is TGTGCCAGCAGCACGGGACTAGCTAGCACAGATACGCAGTATTTT. Variable domain in full (rest from reference TRBV7-2 and TRBJ2-3): GAGVSQSPSNKVTEKGKDVELRCDPISGHTALYWYRQSLGQGLEFLIYFQGNSAPDKSGLPSDRFSAERTGGSVSTLTIQRTQQEDSAVYLCASSTGLASTDTQYFGPGTRLTVL.

The chain is built from TRBV7-9 and TRBJ1-1; unclear D gene. Germline assignment: CDR1 SEHNR and CDR2 FQNEAQ (reference sequence). The V end was cut by 1 base, the J end by 3 bases, with 9 bases between. The CDR3 contains 14 residues. CDR3 in amino acids: CASSLVGLDTEAFF. The CDR3 DNA sequence: TGTGCCAGCAGCTTAGTAGGGTTGGACACTGAAGCTTTCTTT.

The genes are TRBV20-1 and TRBJ2-5, with 7 nucleotides matching TRBD1. Germline lookup yields CDR1 DFQATT and CDR2 SNEGSKA (reference sequence). V lost 6 bases, J lost 4 bases, and 2 bases stayed unmatched. This CDR3 region has 11 residues. The CDR3 nucleotides read TGCAGTGCCTACAGGGGAGAGACCCAGTACTTC. Amino acids: CSAYRGETQYF.